These 29 T cell receptor beta chains share one sample of origin, sequenced in a study of blood T cell repertoires in COVID-19. Measured with immunoSEQ multiplex PCR; TCRdb has only the in-frame clones, and not every one. This table holds 150,000 to 200,000 clones, around 84% found once. The material sequenced was peripheral blood. These TCRs come from a woman over 75 with acute or convalescent COVID-19.

This chain links TRBV5-1 with TRBJ2-7; the D gene is possibly TRBD1 (6 bases). The CDR3 is 13 residues long. V was cut by 2 bases and J by 2 bases, with 8 bases left in between. Germline V gives CDR1 SGHRS, CDR2 YFSETQ. CDR3 DNA: TGCGCCAGCAGCTTACAGGGAGCCTACGAGCAGTACTTC. Protein sequence: CASSLQGAYEQYF.

The V and J genes are TRBV28 and TRBJ1-2, with 7 bases lining up with TRBD1. Germline V CDR1 and CDR2: MDHEN, SYDVKM. V gave up 6 bases and J gave up 0 bases; unmatched junction bases: 16. The CDR3 is 18 amino acids. CDR3 residues: CASRPTWGQPDTNYGYTF. The CDR3 coding sequence is TGTGCCAGCAGGCCAACTTGGGGACAGCCTGATACTAACTATGGCTACACCTTC.

A few counts support this clone. The V call is TRBV5-4, the J call TRBJ2-7, with TRBD1 matching 7 bases. Germline V lookup: CDR1 SGHNT, CDR2 YYREEE (reference sequence). Trimming cost V 1 base and J 2 bases; bases outside gene matches: 6. The CDR3 loop spans 15 amino acids. The CDR3 DNA is TGTGCCAGCAGCTTGCCTGGACAGGATACCTACGAGCAGTACTTC. Translation gives CASSLPGQDTYEQYF.

The chain uses TRBV7-8 and TRBJ2-3; the match to TRBD2 covers 8 bases. J was trimmed by 2 bases and V by 1 base; bases with no gene match: 5. The length of the CDR3 is 16 residues. Per the germline V gene, CDR1 is SGHVS and CDR2 is FQNEAQ. This CDR3 reads CASSLDAGGPTDTQYF. For the CDR3, the DNA is TGTGCCAGCAGCTTAGACGCGGGGGGCCCCACAGATACGCAGTATTTT.

The V call is TRBV27, the J call TRBJ1-2; tentatively, D is TRBD1 (5 bases). V was clipped by 3 bases and J by 0 bases, with 8 bases between them. In germline, CDR1 is MNHEY, CDR2 SMNVEV (reference sequence). The CDR3 extends over 14 amino acids. The CDR3 bases are TGTGCCAGCAGTTTGACAGCCTCTAACTATGGCTACACCTTC. Translated, it gives CASSLTASNYGYTF.

V usage is TRBV19 and J usage is TRBJ2-3; 9 bases agree with TRBD1. Germline V gene sequence: CDR1 LNHDA, CDR2 SQIVND (reference sequence). With V trimmed by 5 bases and J by 5 bases, 8 bases remained unmatched. The CDR3 extends over 15 amino acids. The CDR3 here is CASSPGTGTGDTQYF. The CDR3 DNA is TGTGCCAGTAGTCCCGGGACAGGGACGGGAGATACGCAGTATTTT.

This chain uses TRBV28 with TRBJ2-7; TRBD1 aligns across 7 bases. The germline gives CDR1 MDHEN, CDR2 SYDVKM. The CDR3 consists of 14 residues. The V gene end was trimmed by 5 bases and the J gene end by 2 bases; junction bases not matched to a gene: 6. DNA of the CDR3: TGTGCCAGCAGTATCGGGACAGAAGCCTACGAGCAGTACTTC. Translated: CASSIGTEAYEQYF.

On this clone: This same CDR3 is encoded by further DNA sequences in the sample. This sequence joins TRBV19 and TRBJ1-5; the D is unclear. Germline CDR1 and CDR2: LNHDA and SQIVND (reference sequence). The germline V and J ends were trimmed by 9 bases and 0 bases, with 18 bases remaining between them. This CDR3 contains 16 residues. In DNA, the CDR3 is TGTGCCAGCAGTCCACAAAACGGGGTTAGCAATCAGCCCCAGCATTTT. Translating gives CASSPQNGVSNQPQHF.

The rearrangement uses TRBV10-2 and TRBJ2-1; possible D gene TRBD2, 6 bases. The germline V gene has CDR1 WSHSY and CDR2 SAAADI. This CDR3 is 17 amino acids long. Trimming took off 2 bases at V and 6 bases at J, with 20 bases between the two ends. CDR3 protein: CASSEMRGGTPLNEQFF. In nucleotides, the CDR3 is TGCGCCAGCAGTGAGATGAGGGGCGGGACCCCTCTCAATGAGCAGTTCTTC.

This chain links TRBV7-9 with TRBJ2-1; 8 bases fit TRBD2. Germline CDR1 is SEHNR and CDR2 is FQNEAQ (reference sequence). The CDR3 totals 14 residues. After removal of 5 bases from V and 8 bases from J, the junction contained 8 bases not matched to a gene. CDR3: CASSLSGRVDEQFF. DNA of the CDR3: TGTGCCAGCAGCCTCAGCGGGAGAGTCGATGAGCAGTTCTTC. Combining the CDR3 with reference TRBV7-9 and TRBJ2-1 gives the whole variable domain DTGVSQNPRHKITKRGQNVTFRCDPISEHNRLYWYRQTLGQGPEFLTYFQNEAQLEKSRLLSDRFSAERPKGSFSTLEIQRTEQGDSAMYLCASSLSGRVDEQFFGPGTRLTVL.

V and J are TRBV7-6 and TRBJ2-5, with TRBD1 matching over 7 bases. CDR1 is SGHVS and CDR2 is FNYEAQ in the germline V gene. This CDR3 has 13 amino acids. The junction had 5 bases not matched to a gene; V was cut back by 1 base and J by 9 bases. The CDR3: CASSLGDRKPQYF. The CDR3 coding sequence is TGTGCCAGCAGCTTAGGGGACAGAAAGCCCCAGTACTTC.

This clone has only one observation. The chain employs TRBV20-1 and TRBJ2-7; possible D gene TRBD1, 5 bases. This CDR3 has 12 residues. Per the germline V gene, CDR1 is DFQATT and CDR2 is SNEGSKA (reference sequence). Deletions cut 3 bases from V and 6 bases from J, with 12 bases between. The CDR3 region is CSASRGGFEQYF. The CDR3 DNA sequence: TGCAGTGCTAGTAGGGGTGGGTTCGAGCAGTACTTC.

CDR3 region: CASGNVGATSEAFF. The CDR3 DNA reads TGTGCCAGCGGAAATGTAGGGGCTACCAGTGAAGCTTTCTTT. J is TRBJ1-1 and V is TRBV7-2, with a weak D call TRBD1 (5 bases). The CDR3 consists of 14 residues. Trimming took off 8 bases at V and 7 bases at J, with 20 bases between the two ends. Germline assignment: CDR1 SGHTA and CDR2 FQGNSA. Drawing the rest from reference TRBV7-2 and TRBJ1-1, the complete variable domain is GAGVSQSPSNKVTEKGKDVELRCDPISGHTALYWYRQSLGQGLEFLIYFQGNSAPDKSGLPSDRFSAERTGGSVSTLTIQRTQQEDSAVYLCASGNVGATSEAFFGQGTRLTVV.

The V call is TRBV27, the J call TRBJ2-2, with a tentative D call TRBD1 (5 bases). Trimming removed 5 bases at V and 3 bases at J, with 16 bases between. Germline V gene lookup returns CDR1 MNHEY and CDR2 SMNVEV (reference sequence). The CDR3 contains 16 residues. The CDR3: CASSVLGVYDTGELFF. Here the CDR3 DNA reads TGTGCCAGCAGTGTCCTAGGGGTGTACGACACCGGGGAGCTGTTTTTT.

The CDR3 loop is CASSQEVTGRSYNEQFF. CDR3 in DNA: TGTGCCAGCAGCCAAGAAGTCACAGGGCGCTCCTACAATGAGCAGTTCTTC. This rearrangement joins TRBV4-2 to TRBJ2-1; tentative D call: TRBD1 (6 bases). Trimming took off 0 bases at V and 0 bases at J, with 12 bases between the two ends. Germline V gene sequence: CDR1 LGHNA, CDR2 YNFKEQ. The CDR3 has 17 residues.

V is TRBV15 and J is TRBJ2-3; D is perhaps TRBD1 (6 bases). The CDR3 has 14 amino acids. Trimming took 7 bases from V and 4 from J, leaving 15 bases between them. Germline V gene sequence: CDR1 LNHNV, CDR2 YYDKDF (reference sequence). The CDR3 DNA is TGTGCCACCAAGAGGACGGACAGCGCAGATACGCAGTATTTT. It is translated as CATKRTDSADTQYF.

The chain is built from TRBV9 and TRBJ2-6; a possible D gene is TRBD1 (6 bases). V shed 0 bases and J shed 2 bases, with 15 bases lying between them. The CDR3 consists of 18 residues. Germline V lookup: CDR1 SGDLS, CDR2 YYNGEE. CDR3 sequence reads: CASSVERGLGAGANVLTF. The CDR3 nucleotides are TGTGCCAGCAGCGTAGAGAGGGGGTTGGGTGCTGGGGCCAACGTCCTGACTTTC.

V and J are TRBV3-1 (or the pseudogene TRBV3-2) and TRBJ2-5; 7 bases line up with TRBD2. Germline CDR1 and CDR2: LGHDT and YNNKEL (reference sequence). The V segment lost 4 bases and the J segment 2 bases; nucleotides outside the gene matches: 4. The CDR3 contains 14 residues. CDR3 in amino acids: CASSRLGGQETQYF. The CDR3 coding sequence is TGTGCCAGCAGCCGCCTGGGGGGGCAAGAGACCCAGTACTTC.

The J gene is TRBJ1-4, the V gene TRBV18; 7 nucleotides align to TRBD1. Losses at the gene ends were 3 bases for V and 3 bases for J; bases not matched to a gene: 4. The CDR3 covers 15 residues. Germline V CDR1 and CDR2: KGHSH, LQKENI. The CDR3 protein is CASSPKTGPNEKLFF. The CDR3 DNA sequence: TGTGCCAGCTCACCCAAGACAGGGCCTAATGAAAAACTGTTTTTT.

The rearrangement links TRBV19 to TRBJ2-5; D may be TRBD2 (6 bases). The V end lost 8 bases, the J end lost 5 bases, and 15 bases lay between the germline ends. This CDR3 contains 13 residues. Looked up from germline, CDR1 is LNHDA and CDR2 is SQIVND (reference sequence). CDR3 sequence: CASLKHGGETQYF. The CDR3 DNA sequence: TGTGCCAGTCTCAAGCACGGGGGTGAGACCCAGTACTTC. Combining the CDR3 with reference TRBV19 and TRBJ2-5 gives the whole variable domain DGGITQSPKYLFRKEGQNVTLSCEQNLNHDAMYWYRQDPGQGLRLIYYSQIVNDFQKGDIAEGYSVSREKKESFPLTVTSAQKNPTAFYLCASLKHGGETQYFGPGTRLLVL.

V is TRBV11-3 and J is TRBJ2-1; maybe TRBD2 (6 bases). Per germline, CDR1 SGHNT and CDR2 YENEEA. V gave up 3 bases and J gave up 4 bases, with 13 bases separating them. The CDR3 spans 15 residues. This CDR3 is CASSLDRGLYNEQFF. The CDR3 coding sequence is TGTGCCAGCAGCTTGGATCGGGGACTTTACAATGAGCAGTTCTTC.

V is TRBV5-1 and J is TRBJ1-2; 9 bases line up with TRBD1. The V gene end was trimmed by 0 bases and the J gene end by 6 bases; junction bases not matched to a gene: 3. The CDR3 loop spans 14 amino acids. CDR1 is SGHRS, CDR2 YFSETQ, per germline. The CDR3 DNA reads as TGCGCCAGCAGCTTGGACAGGGGGCGCGATGGCTACACCTTC. It encodes CASSLDRGRDGYTF.

The V gene is TRBV5-4, the J gene TRBJ1-6, with TRBD1 identical over 7 bases. Germline values: CDR1 SGHNT, CDR2 YYREEE (reference sequence). J was trimmed by 8 bases and V by 5 bases; bases with no gene match: 10. The CDR3 totals 15 residues. The CDR3 coding sequence is TGTGCCAGCAGTCGTCCGGGACAGAAAGATTCACCCCTCCACTTT. Translating it yields CASSRPGQKDSPLHF.

The CDR3 is CASSQDLGNQPQHF. The CDR3 DNA reads TGCGCCAGCAGCCAGGACTTGGGGAATCAGCCCCAGCATTTT. The chain links TRBV4-3 to TRBJ1-5; D is uncertain. V lost 3 bases, J lost 4 bases, and 10 bases lay in between. CDR1 and CDR2 from the germline V gene are LGHNA and YSLEER. CDR3 size: 14 residues.

The chain uses TRBV5-1 and TRBJ2-5; D perhaps matches TRBD2 (6 bases). The CDR3 has 14 residues. The V gene's germline CDR1 is SGHRS and CDR2 YFSETQ. The V gene lost 4 bases and the J gene lost 5 bases, with 15 bases spanning the gap. The CDR3 bases are TGCGCCAGCAGCCCTGGAGGGACGGGGGAGACCCAGTACTTC. Encoded protein: CASSPGGTGETQYF.

The V call is TRBV20-1, the J call TRBJ2-3; D unclear. The CDR3 sequence is 12 residues long. CDR1 is DFQATT and CDR2 is SNEGSKA in the germline V gene (reference sequence). V was cut by 3 bases and J by 7 bases, with 11 bases left in between. The CDR3 loop is CSASFSGYTQYF. Written as DNA, the CDR3 is TGCAGTGCTAGTTTCTCAGGATATACGCAGTATTTT.

V is TRBV3-1 (or the pseudogene TRBV3-2) and J is TRBJ1-2; TRBD1 matches at 7 bases. The CDR3 sequence is 14 residues long. CDR1 and CDR2 from the germline V gene are LGHDT and YNNKEL (reference sequence). J lost 2 bases, V lost 7 bases, and 7 bases had no gene match. Here the CDR3 DNA reads TGTGCCAGCAACACACCGGGACAGAACTATGGCTACACCTTC. Its protein product is CASNTPGQNYGYTF.

The chain uses TRBV19 and TRBJ1-4, with 9 bases matching TRBD1. With V trimmed by 11 bases and J by 8 bases, 15 bases remained unmatched. Germline CDR1 and CDR2: LNHDA and SQIVND (reference sequence). CDR3 size: 15 residues. The CDR3 bases are TGTGCCTTCTGCTTAGAGGGGACAGGGCCGGAAAAACTGTTTTTT. Protein product: CAFCLEGTGPEKLFF.

J is TRBJ2-5 and V is TRBV3-1 (or the pseudogene TRBV3-2), with 8 bases identical to TRBD2. V gave up 1 base and J gave up 5 bases; unmatched junction bases: 3. CDR1 LGHDT and CDR2 YNNKEL come from the germline V gene (reference sequence). The CDR3 length is 14 residues. The CDR3 sequence: CASSQGGGWETQYF. CDR3 in DNA: TGTGCCAGCAGCCAAGGCGGGGGGTGGGAGACCCAGTACTTC.